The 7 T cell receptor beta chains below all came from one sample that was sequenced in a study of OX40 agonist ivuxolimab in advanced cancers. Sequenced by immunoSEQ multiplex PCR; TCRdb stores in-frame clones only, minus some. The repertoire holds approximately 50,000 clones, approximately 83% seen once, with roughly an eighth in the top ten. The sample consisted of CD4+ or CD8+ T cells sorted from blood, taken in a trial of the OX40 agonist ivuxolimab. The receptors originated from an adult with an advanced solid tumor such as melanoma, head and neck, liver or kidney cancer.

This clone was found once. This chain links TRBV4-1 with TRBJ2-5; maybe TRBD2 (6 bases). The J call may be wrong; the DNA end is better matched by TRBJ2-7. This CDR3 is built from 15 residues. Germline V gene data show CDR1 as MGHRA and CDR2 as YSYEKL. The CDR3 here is CASSQPLGGSYEQYF. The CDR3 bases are TGCGCCAGCAGCCAACCTCTGGGGGGAAGCTACGAGCAGTACTTC.

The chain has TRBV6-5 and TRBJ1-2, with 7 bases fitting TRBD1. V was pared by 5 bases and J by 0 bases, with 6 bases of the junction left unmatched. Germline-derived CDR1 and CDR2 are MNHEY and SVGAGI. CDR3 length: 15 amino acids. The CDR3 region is CASSAPGTANYGYTF. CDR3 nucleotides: TGTGCCAGCAGTGCCCCCGGGACAGCTAACTATGGCTACACCTTC.

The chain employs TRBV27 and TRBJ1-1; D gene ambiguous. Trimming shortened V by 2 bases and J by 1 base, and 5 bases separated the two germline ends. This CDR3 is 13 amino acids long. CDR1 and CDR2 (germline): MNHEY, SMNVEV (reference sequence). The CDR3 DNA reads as TGTGCCAGCAGTTTAGGGGAGAACACTGAAGCTTTCTTT. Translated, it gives CASSLGENTEAFF.

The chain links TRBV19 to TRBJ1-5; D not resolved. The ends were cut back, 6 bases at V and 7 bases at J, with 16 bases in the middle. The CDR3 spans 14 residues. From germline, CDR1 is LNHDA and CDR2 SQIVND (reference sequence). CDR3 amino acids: CASSLDWDGQPQHF. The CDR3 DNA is TGTGCCAGTAGCCTGGATTGGGATGGACAGCCCCAGCATTTT.

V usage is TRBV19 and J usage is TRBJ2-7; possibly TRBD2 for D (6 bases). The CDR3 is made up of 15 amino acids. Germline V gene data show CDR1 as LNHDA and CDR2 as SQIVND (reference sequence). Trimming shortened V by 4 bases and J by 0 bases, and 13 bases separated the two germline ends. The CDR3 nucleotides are TGTGCCAGTAGTACCCAAGTCGGGAGCTCCTACGAGCAGTACTTC. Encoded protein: CASSTQVGSSYEQYF.

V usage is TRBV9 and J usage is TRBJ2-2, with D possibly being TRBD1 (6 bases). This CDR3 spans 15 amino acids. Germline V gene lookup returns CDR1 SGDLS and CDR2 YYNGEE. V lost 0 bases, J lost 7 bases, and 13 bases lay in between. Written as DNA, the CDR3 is TGTGCCAGCAGCGTAGGCAACAGGGACGTCGGGGAGCTGTTTTTT. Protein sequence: CASSVGNRDVGELFF.

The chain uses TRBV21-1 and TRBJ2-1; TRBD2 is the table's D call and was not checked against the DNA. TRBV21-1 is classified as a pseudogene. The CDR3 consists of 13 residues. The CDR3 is CASSISRENEQFF. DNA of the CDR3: TGTGCCAGCAGCATATCGAGGGAGAATGAGCAGTTCTTC.